The clone carrying this T cell receptor (beta chain) is a singleton in its sample. These data originate in a study of blood T cell repertoires in COVID-19. As for the study in general: Resolution of symptoms, clearance, or two negative PCRs was present in recovered Cohort 3 donors.

CDR1 is SNHLY and CDR2 is FYNNEI in the germline V gene. The ends were cut back, 0 bases at V and 1 base at J, with 9 bases in the middle. The CDR3 has 15 amino acids. Authors' data handling: It was from reference gene primer amplification that nucleated cell counts were estimated. Clones were sequenced by immunoSEQ multiplex PCR, and TCRdb holds only the in-frame ones, with some missing. Clone size and the V and J calls come from that table; the DNA yielded D and trimming. The sample holds about 190,000 clones, more than 85% seen once. The V and J genes are TRBV2 and TRBJ1-1; D ambiguous. Sequencing input: PBMCs or T cells enriched from blood (not recorded which). This receptor was taken from a woman aged 40 to 55 in a cohort exposed to, infected with or recovered from COVID-19 (not recorded which). The DNA for the CDR3 is TGTGCCAGCAGTGAAGCGCTAAGAGGGAACACTGAAGCTTTCTTT. Residues: CASSEALRGNTEAFF.